The clone carrying this T cell receptor beta chain was picked up many times. No antigen is known for it. CD8+CD57+ cell expansion had been shown by flow cytometry in patients chosen for sequencing. These data are taken from a study of CD8+CD57+ T cells in acquired aplastic anemia. Whole-study findings and limits: Found in both controls and patients were fewer than 35 CD8+ CDR3 sequences.

Profiling of TCR beta VDJ combinations and CDR3 sequences used genomic DNA as template. MiXCR was run by TCRdb on the reads, yielding one entry per CDR3 protein. Here the sample spans roughly 260,000 distinct CDR3 sequences, approximately 45% being singletons. Sample: sorted CD4+, CD8+, or CD8+CD57+ T cells (not recorded which) from PBMCs. The TCR comes from a human donor with aplastic anemia.

CDR3 sequence (DNA): TGTGCCAGCAACAAAGGGGACTCTGGAAACACCATATATTTT. This encodes CASNKGDSGNTIYF. The rearrangement joins TRBV7-8 to TRBJ1-3; possible D gene TRBD1, 5 bases. CDR1 SGHVS and CDR2 FQNEAQ come from the germline V gene. The V gene lost 7 bases and the J gene lost 0 bases, with 10 bases spanning the gap. The CDR3 is 14 residues long.